Reported below is one T cell receptor (beta chain). In blood CD8+ and CD4+ T cells, TCR beta underwent sequencing. TEMRA cells were FACS-enriched, and CD8+ and CD4+ T cells were isolated negatively. This record comes from a study of CD8 T cells in Susac syndrome. V shed 11 bases and J shed 5 bases, with 15 bases lying between them. Germline CDR1 and CDR2: MNHEY and SVGAGI. This CDR3 comprises 12 residues. Reverse transcription used about 0.5 to 1 ug RNA and random hexamers. The immunoSEQ assay covered 54 Vbeta and 13 Jbeta segments for CDR3. TCRdb itself ran the immunoSEQ multiplex PCR reads through MiXCR, one entry per CDR3 protein. The sample consists of some 110,000 distinct CDR3 sequences, more than 85% of them appearing once.

This clonotype originated in a human donor with multiple sclerosis. Sample: CD4+ T cells from PBMCs. The V gene is TRBV6-5, the J gene TRBJ2-5; D unclear. The CDR3 here is CAASRAGETQYF. DNA for the CDR3: TGTGCCGCCAGCCGGGCTGGGGAGACCCAGTACTTC.